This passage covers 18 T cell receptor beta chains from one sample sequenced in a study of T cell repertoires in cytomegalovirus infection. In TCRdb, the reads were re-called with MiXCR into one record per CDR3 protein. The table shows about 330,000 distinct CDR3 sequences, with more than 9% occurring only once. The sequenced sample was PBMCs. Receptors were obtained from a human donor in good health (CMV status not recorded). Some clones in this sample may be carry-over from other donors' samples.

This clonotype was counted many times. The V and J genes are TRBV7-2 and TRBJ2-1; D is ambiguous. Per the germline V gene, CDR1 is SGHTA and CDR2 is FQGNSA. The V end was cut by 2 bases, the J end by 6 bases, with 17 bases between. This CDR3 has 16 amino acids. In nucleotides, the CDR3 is TGTGCCAGCAGCTTAATGTCCCTAAATCCTACCAATGAGCAGTTCTTC. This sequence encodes CASSLMSLNPTNEQFF.

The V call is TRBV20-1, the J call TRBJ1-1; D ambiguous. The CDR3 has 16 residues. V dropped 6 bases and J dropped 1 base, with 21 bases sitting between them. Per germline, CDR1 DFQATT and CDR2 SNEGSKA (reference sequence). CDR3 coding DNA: TGCAGTGCGGATAGGGTAATCTCAGGAAGGAACACTGAAGCTTTCTTT. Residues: CSADRVISGRNTEAFF.

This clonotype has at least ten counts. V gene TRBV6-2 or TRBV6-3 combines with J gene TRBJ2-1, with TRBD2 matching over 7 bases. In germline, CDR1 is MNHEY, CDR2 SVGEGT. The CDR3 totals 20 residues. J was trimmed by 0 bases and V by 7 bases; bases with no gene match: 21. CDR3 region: CASIKRELSGFRSSYNEQFF. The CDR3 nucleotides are TGTGCCAGCATCAAAAGAGAACTTAGCGGGTTCCGGAGCTCCTACAATGAGCAGTTCTTC.

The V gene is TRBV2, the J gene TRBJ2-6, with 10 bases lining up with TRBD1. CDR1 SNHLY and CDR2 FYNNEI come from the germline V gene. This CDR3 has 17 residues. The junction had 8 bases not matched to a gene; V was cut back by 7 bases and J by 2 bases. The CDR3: CASKTTGGATGANVLTF. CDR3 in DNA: TGTGCCAGCAAAACGACAGGGGGCGCGACTGGGGCCAACGTCCTGACTTTC.

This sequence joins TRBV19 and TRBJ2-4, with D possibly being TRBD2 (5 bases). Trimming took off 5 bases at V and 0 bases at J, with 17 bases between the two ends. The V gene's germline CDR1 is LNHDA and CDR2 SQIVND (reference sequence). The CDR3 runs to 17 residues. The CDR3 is CASSAAEGFLAKNIQYF. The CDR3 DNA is TGTGCCAGTAGTGCCGCCGAGGGATTTCTAGCCAAAAACATTCAGTACTTC.

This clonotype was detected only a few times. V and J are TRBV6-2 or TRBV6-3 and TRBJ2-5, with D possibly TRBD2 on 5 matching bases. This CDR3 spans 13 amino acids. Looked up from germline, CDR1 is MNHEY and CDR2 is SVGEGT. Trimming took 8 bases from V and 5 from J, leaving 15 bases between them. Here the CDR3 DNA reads TGTGCCAGCCGCCTCTCTAGCAGGGAGACCCAGTACTTC. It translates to CASRLSSRETQYF.

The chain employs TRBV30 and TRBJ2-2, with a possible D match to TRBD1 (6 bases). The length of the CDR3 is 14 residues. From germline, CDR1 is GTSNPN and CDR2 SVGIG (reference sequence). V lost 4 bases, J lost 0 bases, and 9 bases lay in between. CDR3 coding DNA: TGTGCCTGGATAAACAGGGCGAACACCGGGGAGCTGTTTTTT. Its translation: CAWINRANTGELFF.

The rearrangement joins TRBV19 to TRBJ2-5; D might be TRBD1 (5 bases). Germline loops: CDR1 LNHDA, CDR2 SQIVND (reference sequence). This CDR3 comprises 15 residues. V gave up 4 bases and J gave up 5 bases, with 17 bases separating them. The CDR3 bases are TGTGCCAGTAGTAGAGGACCCTTACAGGTGGAGACCCAGTACTTC. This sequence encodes CASSRGPLQVETQYF.

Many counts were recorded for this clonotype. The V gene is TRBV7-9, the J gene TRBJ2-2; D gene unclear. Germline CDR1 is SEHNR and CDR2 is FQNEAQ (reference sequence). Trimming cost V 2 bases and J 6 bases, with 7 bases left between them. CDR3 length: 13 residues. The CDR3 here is CASSLNLAGELFF. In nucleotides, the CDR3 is TGTGCCAGCAGCTTAAACTTGGCCGGGGAGCTGTTTTTT.

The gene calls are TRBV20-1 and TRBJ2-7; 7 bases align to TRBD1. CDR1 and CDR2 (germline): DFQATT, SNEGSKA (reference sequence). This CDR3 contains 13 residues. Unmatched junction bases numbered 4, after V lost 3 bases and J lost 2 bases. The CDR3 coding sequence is TGCAGTGCTAGGCTGACAGGGACCTACGAGCAGTACTTC. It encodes CSARLTGTYEQYF.

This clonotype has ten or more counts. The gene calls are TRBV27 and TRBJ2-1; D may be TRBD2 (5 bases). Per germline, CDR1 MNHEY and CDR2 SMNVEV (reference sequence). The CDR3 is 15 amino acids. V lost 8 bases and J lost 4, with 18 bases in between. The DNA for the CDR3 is TGTGCCAGCGGTCCGGGATTAGGACGTTACAATGAGCAGTTCTTC. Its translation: CASGPGLGRYNEQFF.

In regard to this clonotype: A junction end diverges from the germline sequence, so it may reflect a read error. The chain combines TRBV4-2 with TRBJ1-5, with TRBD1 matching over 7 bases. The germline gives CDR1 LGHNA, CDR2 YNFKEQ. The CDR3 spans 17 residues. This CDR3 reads CASSQDARGGGNQPQPF. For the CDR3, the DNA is TGTGCCAGCAGCCAAGATGCCAGGGGGGGGGGCAATCAGCCCCAGCCTTTT.

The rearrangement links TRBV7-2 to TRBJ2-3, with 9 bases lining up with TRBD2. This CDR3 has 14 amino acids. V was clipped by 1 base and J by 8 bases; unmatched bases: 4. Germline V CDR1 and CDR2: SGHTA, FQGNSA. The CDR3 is CASSLGRGGGTQYF. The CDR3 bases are TGTGCCAGCAGCTTAGGGCGGGGGGGGGGTACGCAGTATTTT.

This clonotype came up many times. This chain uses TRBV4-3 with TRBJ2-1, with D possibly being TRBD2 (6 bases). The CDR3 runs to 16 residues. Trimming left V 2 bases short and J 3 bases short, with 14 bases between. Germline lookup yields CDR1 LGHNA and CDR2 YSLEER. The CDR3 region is CASSQMEGEDYNEQFF. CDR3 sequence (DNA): TGCGCCAGCAGCCAAATGGAAGGGGAGGACTACAATGAGCAGTTCTTC.

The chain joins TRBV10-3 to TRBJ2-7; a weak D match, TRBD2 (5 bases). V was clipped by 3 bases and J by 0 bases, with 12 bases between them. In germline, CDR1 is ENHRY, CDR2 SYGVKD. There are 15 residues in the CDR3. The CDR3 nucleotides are TGTGCCATCAGTGACCCCGGACTGATCTCCTACGAGCAGTACTTC. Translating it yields CAISDPGLISYEQYF.

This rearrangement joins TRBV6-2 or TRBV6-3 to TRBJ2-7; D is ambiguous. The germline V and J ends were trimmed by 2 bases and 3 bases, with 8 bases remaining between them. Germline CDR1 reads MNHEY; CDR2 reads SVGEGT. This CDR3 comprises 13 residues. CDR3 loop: CASSYATIYEQYF. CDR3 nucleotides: TGTGCCAGCAGTTACGCTACTATCTACGAGCAGTACTTC.

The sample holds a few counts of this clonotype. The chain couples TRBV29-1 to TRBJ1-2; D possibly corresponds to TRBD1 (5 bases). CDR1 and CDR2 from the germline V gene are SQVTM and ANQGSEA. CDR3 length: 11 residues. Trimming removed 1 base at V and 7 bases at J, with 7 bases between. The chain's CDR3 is CSVEVQGGYTF. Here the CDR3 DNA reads TGCAGCGTTGAAGTCCAGGGTGGCTACACCTTC. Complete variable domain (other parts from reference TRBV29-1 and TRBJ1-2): SAVISQKPSRDICQRGTSLTIQCQVDSQVTMMFWYRQQPGQSLTLIATANQGSEATYESGFVIDKFPISRPNLTFSTLTVSNMSPEDSSIYLCSVEVQGGYTFGSGTRLTVV.

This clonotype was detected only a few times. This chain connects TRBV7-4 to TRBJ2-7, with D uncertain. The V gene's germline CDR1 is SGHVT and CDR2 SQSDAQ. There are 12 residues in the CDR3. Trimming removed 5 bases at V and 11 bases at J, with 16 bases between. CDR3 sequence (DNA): TGTGCCAGCAGCCAAGAGGCCTTGTTGAAGTACTTC. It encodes CASSQEALLKYF.